The table lists the clone carrying this T cell receptor beta chain with a few counts. The antigen is undetermined. The CDR3 covers 13 residues. CDR1 and CDR2 (germline): SGHTA, FQGNSA. Unmatched junction bases numbered 7, after V lost 7 bases and J lost 10 bases. Clones were read by immunoSEQ multiplex PCR, and TCRdb kept only the in-frame ones, dropping some. Among tens of thousands of clones listed, roughly 79% were seen once. Using viral peptide pools, the ViraFEST assay grew out antigen-specific CD4+ T cells prior to sequencing. After roughly ten days in culture, the CD4+ T cells were isolated. Two-dose vaccination with either BNT162b2 or mRNA-1273 was given to the participants. Researchers swapped half the medium for IL-2 medium on both days 3 and 7. This entry comes from a study of vaccination effects on CD4 cells after COVID-19. Overall study results and limits: Just 1 of 255 vaccine-induced clones in healthy recipients was cross-reactive.

The chain combines TRBV7-2 with TRBJ2-1; 10 bases are a match to TRBD2. This TCR came from a human donor who received a COVID-19 vaccine. Some clones in this sample may be carry-over from other donors' samples. The specimen comprised CD4+ T cells from PBMCs cultured with SARS-CoV-2 spike peptides, sampled after COVID-19 vaccination. This chain's CDR3 is CASTIAGGGEQFF. The CDR3 DNA reads TGTGCCAGCACCATAGCGGGGGGTGGGGAGCAGTTCTTC.